This TCR beta chain was observed in a study of cytomegalovirus exposure and HLA in healthy donors. Study as a whole: The approximately 120 validation repertoires, a later analysis reported, used the same platform as the 550 to 800 first-cohort repertoires. The study's findings and limits: Despite most TCR sequences being rare, some public TCRs occurred in many donors. Investigators reported over 150 TCR beta chains as tied to cytomegalovirus. The authors confirmed in vitro that three CMV-associated chains were specific for CMV antigens.

J was trimmed by 12 bases and V by 3 bases; bases with no gene match: 17. Germline V gene data show CDR1 as SEHNR and CDR2 as FQNEAQ (reference sequence). The CDR3 length is 16 residues. TCRdb's table, derived via immunoSEQ multiplex PCR, lists solely in-frame clones and lacks some. The table includes around 230,000 clones, approximately 84% detected once. On this clone: Its specificity is unknown.

This receptor was taken from a woman aged 25 to 39 in good health and CMV-seropositive. The sequencing sample was made of PBMCs. The chain carries TRBV7-9 and TRBJ2-1; 7 nucleotides line up with TRBD2. The CDR3 loop reads CASSFGWLHREDAQFF. The CDR3 DNA is TGTGCCAGCAGCTTTGGTTGGTTACATCGGGAGGATGCGCAGTTCTTC.